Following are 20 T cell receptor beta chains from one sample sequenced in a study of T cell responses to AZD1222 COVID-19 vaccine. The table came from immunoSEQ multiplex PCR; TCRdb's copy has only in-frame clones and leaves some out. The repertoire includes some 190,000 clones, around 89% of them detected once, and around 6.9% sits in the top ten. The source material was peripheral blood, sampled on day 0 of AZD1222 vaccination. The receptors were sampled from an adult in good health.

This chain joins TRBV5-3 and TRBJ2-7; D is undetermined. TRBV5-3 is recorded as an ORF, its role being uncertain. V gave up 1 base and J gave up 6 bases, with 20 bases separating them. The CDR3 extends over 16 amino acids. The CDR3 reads CARSLSPRDFLREQYF. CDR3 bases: TGTGCCAGAAGCTTGTCCCCAAGGGATTTTTTACGCGAGCAGTACTTC.

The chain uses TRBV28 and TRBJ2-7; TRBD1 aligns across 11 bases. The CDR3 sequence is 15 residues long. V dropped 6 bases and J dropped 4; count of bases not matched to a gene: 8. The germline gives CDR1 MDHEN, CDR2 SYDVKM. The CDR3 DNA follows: TGTGCCAGCAGGGGGGGTGGACAGGGGGCTTACGAGCAGTACTTC. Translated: CASRGGGQGAYEQYF. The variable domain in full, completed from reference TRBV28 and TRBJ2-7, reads DVKVTQSSRYLVKRTGEKVFLECVQDMDHENMFWYRQDPGLGLRLIYFSYDVKMKEKGDIPEGYSVSREKKERFSLILESASTNQTSMYLCASRGGGQGAYEQYFGPGTRLTVT.

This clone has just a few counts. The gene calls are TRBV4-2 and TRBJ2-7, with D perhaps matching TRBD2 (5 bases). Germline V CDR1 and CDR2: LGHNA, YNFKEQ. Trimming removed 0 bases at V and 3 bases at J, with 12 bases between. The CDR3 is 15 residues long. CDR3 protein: CASSQDPVGSYEQYF. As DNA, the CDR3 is TGTGCCAGCAGCCAAGATCCGGTGGGGAGCTACGAGCAGTACTTC.

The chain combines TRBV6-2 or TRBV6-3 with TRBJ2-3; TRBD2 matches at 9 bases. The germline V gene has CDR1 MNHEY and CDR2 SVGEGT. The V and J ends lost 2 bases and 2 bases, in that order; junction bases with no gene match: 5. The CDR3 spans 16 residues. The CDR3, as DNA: TGTGCCAGCAGTTACCCCCTAGCGGGACCCACAGATACGCAGTATTTT. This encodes CASSYPLAGPTDTQYF.

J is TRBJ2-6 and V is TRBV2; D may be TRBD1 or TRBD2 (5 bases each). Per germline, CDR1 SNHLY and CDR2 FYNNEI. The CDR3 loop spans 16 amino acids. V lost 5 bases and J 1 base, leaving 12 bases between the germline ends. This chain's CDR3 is CASSRRGSSGANVLTF. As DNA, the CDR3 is TGTGCCAGCAGTAGACGGGGCAGTTCTGGGGCCAACGTCCTGACTTTC.

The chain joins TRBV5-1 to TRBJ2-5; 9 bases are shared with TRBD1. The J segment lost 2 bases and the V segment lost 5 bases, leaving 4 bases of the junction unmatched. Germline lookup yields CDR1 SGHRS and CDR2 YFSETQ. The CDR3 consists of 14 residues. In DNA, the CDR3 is TGCGCCAGCAGTTACGACAGGGGGCAAGAGACCCAGTACTTC. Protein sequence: CASSYDRGQETQYF. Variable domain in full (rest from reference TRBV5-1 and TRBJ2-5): KAGVTQTPRYLIKTRGQQVTLSCSPISGHRSVSWYQQTPGQGLQFLFEYFSETQRNKGNFPGRFSGRQFSNSRSEMNVSTLELGDSALYLCASSYDRGQETQYFGPGTRLLVL.

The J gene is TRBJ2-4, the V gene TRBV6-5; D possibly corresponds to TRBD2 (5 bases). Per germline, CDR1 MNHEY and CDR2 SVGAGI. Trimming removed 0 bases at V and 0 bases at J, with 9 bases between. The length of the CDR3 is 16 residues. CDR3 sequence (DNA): TGTGCCAGCAGTTACTCGAGAAGCGGAGCCAAAAACATTCAGTACTTC. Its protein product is CASSYSRSGAKNIQYF.

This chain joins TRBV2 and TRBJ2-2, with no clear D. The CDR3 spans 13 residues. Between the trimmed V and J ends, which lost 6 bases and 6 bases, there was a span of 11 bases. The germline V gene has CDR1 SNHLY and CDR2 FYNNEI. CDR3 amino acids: CASSDAAPGELFF. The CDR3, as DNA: TGTGCCAGCAGCGACGCCGCTCCCGGGGAGCTGTTTTTT. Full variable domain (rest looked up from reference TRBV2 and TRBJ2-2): EPEVTQTPSHQVTQMGQEVILRCVPISNHLYFYWYRQILGQKVEFLVSFYNNEISEKSEIFDDQFSVERPDGSNFTLKIRSTKLEDSAMYFCASSDAAPGELFFGEGSRLTVL.

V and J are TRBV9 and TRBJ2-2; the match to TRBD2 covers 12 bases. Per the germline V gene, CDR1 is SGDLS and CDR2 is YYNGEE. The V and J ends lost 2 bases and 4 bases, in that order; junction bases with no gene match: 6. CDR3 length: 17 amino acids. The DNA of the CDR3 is TGTGCCAGCAGCGTGCTCACTAGCGGGGGGTCCACCGGGGAGCTGTTTTTT. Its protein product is CASSVLTSGGSTGELFF.

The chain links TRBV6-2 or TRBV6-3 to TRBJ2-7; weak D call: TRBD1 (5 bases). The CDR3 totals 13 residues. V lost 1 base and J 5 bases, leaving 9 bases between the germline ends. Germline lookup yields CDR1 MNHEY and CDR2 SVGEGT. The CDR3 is CASSYYGADEQYF. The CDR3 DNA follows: TGTGCCAGCAGTTACTATGGGGCAGACGAGCAGTACTTC.

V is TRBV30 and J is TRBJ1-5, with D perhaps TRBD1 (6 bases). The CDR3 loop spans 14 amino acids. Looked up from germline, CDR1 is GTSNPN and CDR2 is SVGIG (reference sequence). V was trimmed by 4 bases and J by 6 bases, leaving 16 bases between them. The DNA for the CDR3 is TGTGCCTGGAAAGCGCAGGGGTTCTTTCAGCCCCAGCATTTT. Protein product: CAWKAQGFFQPQHF.

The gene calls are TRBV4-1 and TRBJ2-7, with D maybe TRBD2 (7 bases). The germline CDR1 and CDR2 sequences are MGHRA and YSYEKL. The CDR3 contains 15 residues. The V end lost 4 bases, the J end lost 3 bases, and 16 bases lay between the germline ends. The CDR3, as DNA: TGCGCCAGCAGCCCAGTTTCCGGGGGGCACTACGAGCAGTACGTC. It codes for CASSPVSGGHYEQYV.

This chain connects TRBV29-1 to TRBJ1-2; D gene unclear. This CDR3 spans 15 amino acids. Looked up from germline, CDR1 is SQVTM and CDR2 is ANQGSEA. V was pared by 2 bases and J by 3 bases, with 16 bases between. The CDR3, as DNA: TGCAGCGTTGAAATACGTCAGGCGAACTACTATGGCTACACCTTC. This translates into CSVEIRQANYYGYTF.

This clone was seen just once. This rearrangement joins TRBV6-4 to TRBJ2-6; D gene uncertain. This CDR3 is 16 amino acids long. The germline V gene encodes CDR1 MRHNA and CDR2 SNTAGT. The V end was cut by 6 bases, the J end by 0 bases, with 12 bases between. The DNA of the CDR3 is TGTGCCAGCAGCGCGAGTCATAACTCTGGGGCCAACGTCCTGACTTTC. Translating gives CASSASHNSGANVLTF.

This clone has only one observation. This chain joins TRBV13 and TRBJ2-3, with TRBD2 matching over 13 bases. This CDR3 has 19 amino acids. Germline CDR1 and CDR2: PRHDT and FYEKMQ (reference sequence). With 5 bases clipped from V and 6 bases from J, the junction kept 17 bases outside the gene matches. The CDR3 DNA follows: TGTGCCAGCAGCCCCGCCACATGGACTAGCGGGGGCCAGCAGGATACGCAGTATTTT. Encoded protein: CASSPATWTSGGQQDTQYF.

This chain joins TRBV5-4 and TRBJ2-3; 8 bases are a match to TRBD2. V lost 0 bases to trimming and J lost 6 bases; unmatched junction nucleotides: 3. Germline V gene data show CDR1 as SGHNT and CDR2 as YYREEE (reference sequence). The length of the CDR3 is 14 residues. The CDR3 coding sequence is TGTGCCAGCAGCTTGGGGCGGGGGGATGATACGCAGTATTTT. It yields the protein CASSLGRGDDTQYF.

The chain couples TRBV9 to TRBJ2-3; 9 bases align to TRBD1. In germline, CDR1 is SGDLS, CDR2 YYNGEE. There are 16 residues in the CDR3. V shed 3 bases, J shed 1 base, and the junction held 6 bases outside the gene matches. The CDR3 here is CASSAYRGLGTDTQYF. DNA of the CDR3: TGTGCCAGCAGCGCCTACAGGGGGCTTGGCACAGATACGCAGTATTTT.

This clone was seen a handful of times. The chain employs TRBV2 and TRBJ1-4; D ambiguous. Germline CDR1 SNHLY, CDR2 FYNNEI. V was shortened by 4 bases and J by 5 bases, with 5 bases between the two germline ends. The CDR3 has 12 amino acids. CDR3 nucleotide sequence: TGTGCCAGCAGTGCGGGGAATGAAAAACTGTTTTTT. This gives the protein CASSAGNEKLFF.

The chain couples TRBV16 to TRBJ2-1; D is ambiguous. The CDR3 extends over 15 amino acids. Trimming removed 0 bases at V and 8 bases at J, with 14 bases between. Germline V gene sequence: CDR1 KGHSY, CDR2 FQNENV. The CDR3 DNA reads TGTGCCAGCAGCCAATCTTCGGTAGGGTCCCATGAGCAGTTCTTC. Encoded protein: CASSQSSVGSHEQFF.

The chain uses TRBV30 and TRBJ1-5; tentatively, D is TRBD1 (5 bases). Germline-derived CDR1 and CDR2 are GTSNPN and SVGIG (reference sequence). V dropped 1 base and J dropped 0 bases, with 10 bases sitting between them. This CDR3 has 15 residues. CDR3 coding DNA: TGTGCCTGGAGTGGGGGGTATAATAGCAATCAGCCCCAGCATTTT. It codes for CAWSGGYNSNQPQHF.